The 28 T cell receptor beta chains below all came from one sample that was sequenced in a study of blood T cell repertoires in COVID-19 (dated by TCRdb to 2020 to 2022). Library construction relied on the immunoSEQ multiplex PCR assay. In its TCRdb copy, this immuneACCESS table keeps in-frame sequences only and misses some clones. Where compared with another copy, unresolved V genes explain less than half of these, and the others have no known cause. In this sample the table shows 110,000 to 150,000 clones, around 80% of which occur a single time. Clones ranked in the top ten supply approximately 5% of the sample. Sequenced sample: peripheral blood. The receptors here all came from a woman aged 45-65 years with acute or convalescent COVID-19.

This chain links TRBV5-1 with TRBJ1-2, with D possibly matching TRBD1 (5 bases). Germline V gives CDR1 SGHRS, CDR2 YFSETQ. Trimming pared 0 bases from V and 3 bases from J, leaving 21 bases between. The CDR3 has 18 amino acids. CDR3 amino acids: CASSLAPPGQYMDYGYTF. The CDR3 coding sequence is TGCGCCAGCAGCTTGGCGCCGCCAGGGCAGTATATGGACTATGGCTACACCTTC.

CDR3 protein: CASSLRNRVDGYTF. CDR3 DNA sequence: TGCGCCAGCAGCTTGAGGAACAGGGTCGATGGCTACACCTTC. The chain employs TRBV5-1 and TRBJ1-2, with D possibly TRBD1 on 6 matching bases. This CDR3 contains 14 residues. The V end was cut by 1 base, the J end by 6 bases, with 13 bases between. Germline V gives CDR1 SGHRS, CDR2 YFSETQ.

The rearrangement joins TRBV5-8 to TRBJ2-3, with D possibly TRBD2 on 5 matching bases. V lost 3 bases to trimming and J lost 6 bases, with 8 bases between them. The CDR3 totals 12 residues. Germline V gene data show CDR1 as SGHTS and CDR2 as YDEGEE. The CDR3 DNA sequence: TGTGCCAGCAGCTCGGAGGCGGATACGCAGTATTTT. This gives the protein CASSSEADTQYF. Variable domain in full (rest from reference TRBV5-8 and TRBJ2-3): EAGVTQSPTHLIKTRGQQATLRCSPISGHTSVYWYQQALGLGLQFLLWYDEGEERNRGNFPPRFSGRQFPNYSSELNVNALELEDSALYLCASSSEADTQYFGPGTRLTVL.

This clone was counted only a few times. The chain has TRBV11-1 and TRBJ2-1, with D unresolved. CDR1 SGHAT and CDR2 FQDESV come from the germline V gene (reference sequence). The CDR3 runs 13 residues. The ends were cut back, 2 bases at V and 7 bases at J, with 9 bases in the middle. CDR3 loop: CASSLSGVNEQFF. CDR3 DNA sequence: TGTGCCAGCAGCTTAAGTGGAGTAAATGAGCAGTTCTTC.

The chain employs TRBV19 and TRBJ1-4; D not resolved. V was cut by 3 bases and J by 5 bases, with 10 bases left in between. Germline V gene data show CDR1 as LNHDA and CDR2 as SQIVND (reference sequence). This CDR3 comprises 14 residues. The CDR3 region is CASSIYGKNEKLFF. CDR3 nucleotides: TGTGCCAGTAGTATCTACGGGAAGAATGAAAAACTGTTTTTT.

The chain joins TRBV30 to TRBJ1-2, with D perhaps TRBD1 (5 bases). The CDR3 has 13 amino acids. Germline V gene lookup returns CDR1 GTSNPN and CDR2 SVGIG (reference sequence). The germline V and J ends were trimmed by 3 bases and 8 bases, with 16 bases remaining between them. CDR3 nucleotides: TGTGCCTGGAGGACAGTGGCATCACAGGGCTACACCTTC. Translated: CAWRTVASQGYTF.

CDR3 bases: TGCGCCAGCAGCCAAGATATCCCCGGGGGGTTTGGGGGGGACACTGAAGCTTTCTTT. This codes for CASSQDIPGGFGGDTEAFF. This sequence joins TRBV4-3 and TRBJ1-1; weak D call: TRBD1 (5 bases). The CDR3 spans 19 residues. The germline V gene has CDR1 LGHNA and CDR2 YSLEER. The V end was cut by 0 bases, the J end by 3 bases, with 23 bases between.

This sequence joins TRBV9 and TRBJ2-7; the match to TRBD1 covers 9 bases. Trimming at V came to 1 base and at J to 3 bases, leaving 5 bases not matched to a gene. Germline CDR1 SGDLS, CDR2 YYNGEE. The CDR3 spans 15 residues. The DNA for the CDR3 is TGTGCCAGCAGCGTACAAGGGACAGGGATCTACGAGCAGTACTTC. This codes for CASSVQGTGIYEQYF.

The chain has TRBV7-2 and TRBJ1-3, with 8 nucleotides matching TRBD1. The CDR3 has 18 amino acids. Germline CDR1 and CDR2: SGHTA and FQGNSA. V lost 5 bases and J lost 0; bases outside the gene matches: 12. As DNA, the CDR3 is TGTGCCAGCAGCCCAGGGACAGGACTTCTTAGCTCTGGAAACACCATATATTTT. It is translated as CASSPGTGLLSSGNTIYF.

The chain employs TRBV2 and TRBJ1-6; D perhaps matches TRBD1 (5 bases). The CDR3 contains 16 residues. Trimming left V 1 base short and J 7 bases short, with 14 bases between. Per the germline V gene, CDR1 is SNHLY and CDR2 is FYNNEI. CDR3 DNA: TGTGCCAGCAGTGAAGAGGGCAGGGCGGGAAATTCACCCCTCCACTTT. Residues: CASSEEGRAGNSPLHF.

The gene calls are TRBV6-2 or TRBV6-3 and TRBJ2-1; TRBD2 agrees at 9 bases. Losses at the gene ends were 0 bases for V and 4 bases for J; bases not matched to a gene: 4. Germline assignment: CDR1 MNHEY and CDR2 SVGEGT. The CDR3 totals 16 residues. CDR3 amino acids: CASSYSISGGYNEQFF. DNA for the CDR3: TGTGCCAGCAGTTACTCGATTAGCGGGGGTTACAATGAGCAGTTCTTC.

The J gene is TRBJ1-2, the V gene TRBV6-5; D remains ambiguous. Trimming pared 8 bases from V and 7 bases from J, leaving 23 bases between. This CDR3 is built from 15 residues. The germline CDR1 and CDR2 sequences are MNHEY and SVGAGI. CDR3 in amino acids: CASSSTSGSLSGYTF. DNA of the CDR3: TGTGCCAGCTCCTCCACCTCCGGGTCGCTAAGTGGCTACACCTTC.

This clone was found once. V gene TRBV6-5 combines with J gene TRBJ1-1, with 8 bases fitting TRBD1. The J segment lost 5 bases and the V segment lost 10 bases, leaving 15 bases of the junction unmatched. CDR1 is MNHEY, CDR2 SVGAGI, per germline. The CDR3 is 15 residues long. In DNA form, the CDR3 reads TGTGCCATCACAAACACAGGGGGACCGTCTACTGAAGCTTTCTTT. Translating gives CAITNTGGPSTEAFF.

This clone has only one observation. In DNA form, the CDR3 reads TGTGCCAGCGGAAGTACAGCACTCTCTGGAAACACCATATATTTT. This encodes CASGSTALSGNTIYF. The chain employs TRBV28 and TRBJ1-3; D is uncertain. The CDR3 has 15 amino acids. CDR1 and CDR2 from the germline V gene are MDHEN and SYDVKM. Trimming removed 8 bases from V and 0 bases from J, with 14 bases in between.

This clone was detected only once. The chain carries TRBV10-2 and TRBJ2-3, with 8 bases that match TRBD2. V lost 5 bases to trimming and J lost 1 base; unmatched junction nucleotides: 2. This CDR3 is 14 amino acids long. Germline lookup yields CDR1 WSHSY and CDR2 SAAADI. The CDR3 nucleotides read TGCGCCAGCAGTATCGGGGGGGGCACAGATACGCAGTATTTT. Protein sequence: CASSIGGGTDTQYF.

This CDR3 is CASSSAWGTGASPLHF. In DNA, the CDR3 is TGTGCCAGCAGTTCGGCCTGGGGGACAGGAGCTTCACCCCTCCACTTT. The rearrangement links TRBV28 to TRBJ1-6, with 8 bases lining up with TRBD1. Germline CDR1 is MDHEN and CDR2 is SYDVKM. The length of the CDR3 is 16 residues. The trim removed 4 bases at V and 9 bases at J, leaving 11 bases unmatched.

The chain has TRBV18 and TRBJ1-2; the D is unclear. V was cut by 0 bases and J by 10 bases, with 12 bases left in between. From germline, CDR1 is KGHSH and CDR2 LQKENI. The CDR3 length is 13 residues. CDR3 residues: CASSPPVRTNYTF. In DNA, the CDR3 is TGTGCCAGCTCACCACCGGTCAGAACTAACTACACCTTC.

The chain links TRBV4-3 to TRBJ2-2; TRBD1 agrees at 8 bases. The CDR3 is 17 amino acids. Germline CDR1 LGHNA, CDR2 YSLEER. V shed 4 bases, J shed 3 bases, and the junction held 10 bases outside the gene matches. The CDR3 sequence is CASSPSPGGPHTGELFF. In nucleotides, the CDR3 is TGCGCCAGCAGCCCCTCCCCAGGGGGCCCCCACACCGGGGAGCTGTTTTTT.

The chain recombines TRBV9 with TRBJ2-7; 7 nucleotides line up with TRBD2. Germline lookup yields CDR1 SGDLS and CDR2 YYNGEE. The CDR3 is 15 amino acids. V was clipped by 0 bases and J by 4 bases; unmatched bases: 7. The CDR3 DNA sequence: TGTGCCAGCAGCGTAGAAGGCGGGGGACCTTACGAGCAGTACTTC. It codes for CASSVEGGGPYEQYF.

The genes are TRBV3-1 (or the pseudogene TRBV3-2) and TRBJ2-7, with 10 positions matching TRBD1. This CDR3 spans 15 amino acids. Per germline, CDR1 LGHDT and CDR2 YNNKEL (reference sequence). J gave up 3 bases and V 4 bases, and 6 bases lay outside the gene matches. Written as DNA, the CDR3 is TGTGCCAGCAGCCCCCGGGACAGGGGCTTCTACGAGCAGTACTTC. This translates into CASSPRDRGFYEQYF.

The V and J genes are TRBV6-4 and TRBJ1-3; D perhaps matches TRBD1 (5 bases). CDR1 and CDR2 (germline): MRHNA, SNTAGT. The CDR3 length is 15 residues. Trimming removed 3 bases at V and 4 bases at J, with 13 bases between. CDR3 residues: CASSERQLTGNTIYF. The CDR3 nucleotides read TGTGCCAGCAGTGAAAGACAGTTGACAGGAAACACCATATATTTT.

V usage is TRBV19 and J usage is TRBJ1-2; 7 positions match TRBD1. The junction had 5 bases not matched to a gene; V was cut back by 3 bases and J by 4 bases. The CDR3 totals 14 residues. Germline assignment: CDR1 LNHDA and CDR2 SQIVND (reference sequence). The CDR3 protein is CASSIGAGGYGYTF. CDR3 bases: TGTGCCAGTAGTATTGGGGCAGGGGGCTATGGCTACACCTTC. Combining the CDR3 with reference TRBV19 and TRBJ1-2 gives the whole variable domain DGGITQSPKYLFRKEGQNVTLSCEQNLNHDAMYWYRQDPGQGLRLIYYSQIVNDFQKGDIAEGYSVSREKKESFPLTVTSAQKNPTAFYLCASSIGAGGYGYTFGSGTRLTVV.

The chain uses TRBV3-1 (or the pseudogene TRBV3-2) and TRBJ1-5; 9 bases line up with TRBD1. CDR1 is LGHDT, CDR2 YNNKEL, per germline (reference sequence). Germline trimming cut 5 bases from V and 1 base from J; bases unmatched to any gene: 3. The CDR3 sequence is 15 residues long. CDR3 sequence reads: CASSTGGQSNQPQHF. CDR3 in DNA: TGTGCCAGCAGCACAGGGGGCCAGAGCAATCAGCCCCAGCATTTT.

The V call is TRBV19, the J call TRBJ1-2; 9 positions match TRBD1. V trimming: 7 bases; J trimming: 5 bases; junction bases outside the gene matches: 11. Germline values: CDR1 LNHDA, CDR2 SQIVND (reference sequence). The CDR3 covers 15 residues. The DNA for the CDR3 is TGTGCCAGTATGTTGGGACAGGGATCGTTTTATGGCTACACCTTC. Translated: CASMLGQGSFYGYTF.

V is TRBV11-2 and J is TRBJ2-3, with 13 bases lining up with TRBD2. The CDR3 has 17 amino acids. Germline loops: CDR1 SGHAT, CDR2 FQNNGV. Trimming removed 4 bases from V and 0 bases from J; junction bases left unmatched: 4. Here the CDR3 DNA reads TGTGCCAGCAGCTCGGGACTAGCGGGGACTAGCACAGATACGCAGTATTTT. This sequence encodes CASSSGLAGTSTDTQYF. The full variable domain, in which reference TRBV11-2 and TRBJ2-3 provide the parts outside the CDR3, is EAGVAQSPRYKIIEKRQSVAFWCNPISGHATLYWYQQILGQGPKLLIQFQNNGVVDDSQLPKDRFSAERLKGVDSTLKIQPAKLEDSAVYLCASSSGLAGTSTDTQYFGPGTRLTVL.

The table lists this clone with a few counts. The chain links TRBV4-2 to TRBJ2-3, with TRBD1 matching over 7 bases. This CDR3 has 17 residues. Germline V gene data show CDR1 as LGHNA and CDR2 as YNFKEQ. Trimming took 4 bases from V and 6 from J; bases not matched to a gene: 16. CDR3 protein: CASSRGVTGVGLDTQYF. The CDR3 DNA reads TGTGCCAGCAGCCGAGGGGTAACAGGGGTCGGTTTGGATACGCAGTATTTT.

The rearrangement links TRBV21-1 to TRBJ2-1; TRBD2 reflects the table's D call only, with no check against the DNA. TRBV21-1 has pseudogene status. CDR3 size: 16 residues. CDR3 coding DNA: TGTGCCAGCAGCCGTTCAGGGGAGGGAGGATCGGATGAGCAGTTCTTC. It is translated as CASSRSGEGGSDEQFF.

This clone showed up many times. The chain links TRBV2 to TRBJ1-6; no firm D call. The V and J ends lost 6 bases and 10 bases respectively, with 10 bases between them. The CDR3 extends over 12 amino acids. Germline V CDR1 and CDR2: SNHLY, FYNNEI. The CDR3 loop is CASRLLGSPLHF. In DNA, the CDR3 is TGTGCCAGCAGGCTCCTGGGCTCACCCCTCCACTTT.